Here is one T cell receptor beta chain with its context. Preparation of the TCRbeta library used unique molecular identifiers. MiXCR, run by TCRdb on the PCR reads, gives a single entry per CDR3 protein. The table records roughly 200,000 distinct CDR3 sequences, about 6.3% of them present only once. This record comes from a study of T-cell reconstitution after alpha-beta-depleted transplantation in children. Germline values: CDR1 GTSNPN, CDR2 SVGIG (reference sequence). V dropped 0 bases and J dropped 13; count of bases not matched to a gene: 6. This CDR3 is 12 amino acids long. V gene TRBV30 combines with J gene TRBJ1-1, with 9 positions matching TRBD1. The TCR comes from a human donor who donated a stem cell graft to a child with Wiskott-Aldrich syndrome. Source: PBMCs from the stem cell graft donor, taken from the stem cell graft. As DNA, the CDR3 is TGTGCCTGGAGTGTACAGGGGGACAGGGTTTTCTTT. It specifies CAWSVQGDRVFF. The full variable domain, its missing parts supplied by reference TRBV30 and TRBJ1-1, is SQTIHQWPATLVQPVGSPLSLECTVEGTSNPNLYWYRQAAGRGLQLLFYSVGIGQISSEVPQNLSASRPQDRQFILSSKKLLLSDSGFYLCAWSVQGDRVFFGQGTRLTVV.